Each of the 26 T cell receptor beta chains below was sequenced from the same sample in a study of cytomegalovirus exposure and HLA in healthy donors. 13 Jbeta primers and 60 Vbeta primers were used for the PCR. TCRdb keeps only in-frame clones here, not all; method: immunoSEQ multiplex PCR. The sample holds around 230,000 clones, nearly 80% seen once. The sequencing sample was made of PBMCs. These receptors came from a male donor in good health and CMV-seronegative.

The genes are TRBV4-2 and TRBJ2-3; 11 nucleotides agree with TRBD2. The CDR3 spans 18 residues. The germline gives CDR1 LGHNA, CDR2 YNFKEQ. After removal of 2 bases from V and 5 bases from J, the junction contained 12 bases not matched to a gene. The CDR3 reads CASSQRPLAGGHGDTQYF. Here the CDR3 DNA reads TGTGCCAGCAGCCAACGACCTTTAGCGGGAGGGCATGGAGATACGCAGTATTTT.

The table lists this clone with a count of one. The chain uses TRBV10-3 and TRBJ2-7; 10 bases fit TRBD1. Trimming removed 6 bases from V and 5 bases from J; junction bases left unmatched: 7. Germline V gene lookup returns CDR1 ENHRY and CDR2 SYGVKD. This CDR3 has 14 residues. The chain's CDR3 is CAIRDRGRGDEQYF. The CDR3 region has the DNA TGTGCCATCAGAGACAGGGGGCGCGGCGACGAGCAGTACTTC.

V and J are TRBV19 and TRBJ1-2; 7 bases align to TRBD1. Germline-derived CDR1 and CDR2 are LNHDA and SQIVND (reference sequence). This CDR3 contains 13 residues. Trimming cost V 5 bases and J 4 bases; bases outside gene matches: 4. The CDR3 nucleotides are TGTGCCAGTAGTGAGGGGGCCGGCTATGGCTACACCTTC. Protein sequence: CASSEGAGYGYTF.

J is TRBJ1-5 and V is TRBV5-6; no definite D call. This CDR3 spans 12 amino acids. In germline, CDR1 is SGHDT, CDR2 YYEEEE. V was cut by 3 bases and J by 7 bases, with 8 bases left in between. The CDR3 spells CASSSLVQPQHF. The CDR3 coding sequence is TGTGCCAGCAGCTCCCTTGTCCAGCCCCAGCATTTT.

The genes are TRBV28 and TRBJ2-7; 9 positions agree with TRBD2. This CDR3 is built from 15 residues. V shed 6 bases and J 2 bases; nucleotides not matched to a gene: 8. The germline gives CDR1 MDHEN, CDR2 SYDVKM. CDR3 in amino acids: CASSPSGEWAYEQYF. The CDR3 bases are TGTGCCAGCAGCCCTAGCGGGGAGTGGGCCTACGAGCAGTACTTC.

This clone was detected a few times. The chain couples TRBV27 to TRBJ2-3; the D gene is possibly TRBD2 (6 bases). V gave up 0 bases and J gave up 4 bases, with 8 bases separating them. The germline V gene has CDR1 MNHEY and CDR2 SMNVEV (reference sequence). CDR3 length equals 14 residues. The CDR3 nucleotides are TGTGCCAGCAGTTTATCTAGCGGCGCAGATACGCAGTATTTT. Translating gives CASSLSSGADTQYF.

The rearrangement links TRBV18 to TRBJ2-5; 11 bases fit TRBD2. V lost 0 bases and J lost 0; bases outside the gene matches: 12. Germline values: CDR1 KGHSH, CDR2 LQKENI. This CDR3 has 20 residues. The CDR3, as DNA: TGTGCCAGCTCACCACCGCTAGCGGGGGGCCTATCCTCGTACCAAGAGACCCAGTACTTC. Translation gives CASSPPLAGGLSSYQETQYF.

DNA of the CDR3: TGTGCCAGCAGCGTAACTAGCGGCTACTACAATGAGCAGTTCTTC. It codes for CASSVTSGYYNEQFF. The V call is TRBV9, the J call TRBJ2-1; 8 bases line up with TRBD2. The CDR3 consists of 15 residues. V was clipped by 1 base and J by 3 bases; unmatched bases: 3. Germline CDR1 and CDR2: SGDLS and YYNGEE.

This clone was seen once. This chain links TRBV5-1 with TRBJ2-1, with D tentatively TRBD1 (5 bases). CDR1 and CDR2 from the germline V gene are SGHRS and YFSETQ. The V gene lost 0 bases and the J gene lost 5 bases, with 9 bases spanning the gap. This CDR3 is 14 amino acids long. CDR3 residues: CASSLGTSHNEQFF. Written as DNA, the CDR3 is TGCGCCAGCAGCTTGGGGACAAGCCACAATGAGCAGTTCTTC.

This rearrangement joins TRBV30 to TRBJ1-1; D is unresolved. CDR1 is GTSNPN and CDR2 is SVGIG in the germline V gene (reference sequence). Trimming pared 1 base from V and 2 bases from J, leaving 5 bases between. The CDR3 consists of 12 residues. CDR3 region: CAWSARNTEAFF. The CDR3 DNA reads TGTGCCTGGAGTGCCCGTAACACTGAAGCTTTCTTT.

The V and J genes are TRBV9 and TRBJ2-2, with D maybe TRBD2 (5 bases). CDR1 is SGDLS and CDR2 is YYNGEE in the germline V gene. CDR3 length: 14 amino acids. Deletions cut 5 bases from V and 0 bases from J, with 8 bases between. DNA for the CDR3: TGTGCCAGCAGGACCGGGACGAACACCGGGGAGCTGTTTTTT. Protein product: CASRTGTNTGELFF.

The chain is built from TRBV5-1 and TRBJ1-4; D is uncertain. CDR3 length: 14 amino acids. Germline-derived CDR1 and CDR2 are SGHRS and YFSETQ. With 4 bases removed from V and 7 bases from J, the gap between germline ends came to 14 bases. CDR3 amino acids: CASSGAGNGEKLFF. In DNA, the CDR3 is TGCGCCAGCAGCGGCGCCGGGAATGGTGAAAAACTGTTTTTT.

The V gene is TRBV19, the J gene TRBJ2-1; 10 nucleotides line up with TRBD2. CDR3 length: 16 amino acids. From germline, CDR1 is LNHDA and CDR2 SQIVND (reference sequence). V lost 4 bases, J lost 5 bases, and 8 bases stayed unmatched. CDR3 sequence: CASSTILAGANNEQFF. For the CDR3, the DNA is TGTGCCAGTAGTACTATCCTAGCGGGGGCCAACAATGAGCAGTTCTTC.

The CDR3 sequence is CASSPGGANTGELFF. CDR3 nucleotides: TGTGCCAGCAGTCCAGGGGGCGCGAACACCGGGGAGCTGTTTTTT. This chain connects TRBV7-3 to TRBJ2-2; 8 bases map to TRBD1. Trimming at V came to 6 bases and at J to 0 bases, leaving 3 bases not matched to a gene. The CDR3 has 15 amino acids. Germline V lookup: CDR1 SGHTA, CDR2 FQGTGA.

The genes are TRBV2 and TRBJ2-2; 9 nucleotides agree with TRBD1. The CDR3 covers 15 residues. V lost 8 bases, J lost 4 bases, and 8 bases stayed unmatched. Germline-derived CDR1 and CDR2 are SNHLY and FYNNEI. For the CDR3, the DNA is TGTGCCAGCCCCGGGACAGGGACGACCACCGGGGAGCTGTTTTTT. This encodes CASPGTGTTTGELFF.

The chain links TRBV6-1 to TRBJ2-1; D is perhaps TRBD1 (6 bases). This CDR3 has 17 amino acids. V lost 2 bases, J lost 4 bases, and 18 bases lay in between. Germline CDR1 MNHNS, CDR2 SASEGT. The CDR3 DNA reads as TGTGCCAGCAGTGAACCCCCGGGCAGGGGCTATTACAATGAGCAGTTCTTC. Its translation: CASSEPPGRGYYNEQFF.

The CDR3 protein is CASSHGTSGSYEQYF. CDR3 bases: TGCGCCAGCAGCCACGGGACTAGCGGGAGCTACGAGCAGTACTTC. This chain connects TRBV4-3 to TRBJ2-7, with 14 bases matching TRBD2. This CDR3 contains 15 residues. Germline trimming cut 3 bases from V and 3 bases from J; bases unmatched to any gene: 1. The germline V gene encodes CDR1 LGHNA and CDR2 YSLEER.

V gene TRBV5-1 combines with J gene TRBJ2-2; 7 nucleotides line up with TRBD1. Germline V gives CDR1 SGHRS, CDR2 YFSETQ. The CDR3 is made up of 14 amino acids. The V segment lost 4 bases and the J segment 4 bases; nucleotides outside the gene matches: 4. CDR3 loop: CASSTGVGTGELFF. The CDR3 DNA is TGCGCCAGCAGCACAGGGGTTGGCACCGGGGAGCTGTTTTTT.

This clone has more than one count but fewer than ten. The chain combines TRBV4-3 with TRBJ1-6; D unclear. The germline V and J ends were trimmed by 0 bases and 5 bases, with 8 bases remaining between them. In germline, CDR1 is LGHNA, CDR2 YSLEER. CDR3 size: 15 residues. The CDR3 sequence is CASSQDTVDNSPLHF. The CDR3 DNA follows: TGCGCCAGCAGCCAAGATACGGTAGATAATTCACCCCTCCACTTT.

The chain joins TRBV6-5 to TRBJ1-1; TRBD1 matches at 7 bases. Per the germline V gene, CDR1 is MNHEY and CDR2 is SVGAGI. Trimming at V came to 2 bases and at J to 5 bases, leaving 8 bases not matched to a gene. The CDR3 consists of 15 residues. DNA of the CDR3: TGTGCCAGCAGTTACAGGCCAGGGGGAGATACTGAAGCTTTCTTT. As protein: CASSYRPGGDTEAFF.

This clone has only a few counts. DNA for the CDR3: TGTGCCAGCAGTTTATCTCCAGGGGTTGAAAAACTGTTTTTT. Its protein product is CASSLSPGVEKLFF. The gene calls are TRBV28 and TRBJ1-4, with D maybe TRBD1 (6 bases). The CDR3 consists of 14 residues. Trimming took 1 base from V and 7 from J, leaving 10 bases between them. In germline, CDR1 is MDHEN, CDR2 SYDVKM. The variable domain in full, with the rest retrieved from reference TRBV28 and TRBJ1-4, is DVKVTQSSRYLVKRTGEKVFLECVQDMDHENMFWYRQDPGLGLRLIYFSYDVKMKEKGDIPEGYSVSREKKERFSLILESASTNQTSMYLCASSLSPGVEKLFFGSGTQLSVL.

The V call is TRBV10-3, the J call TRBJ2-3, with TRBD2 matching over 7 bases. The CDR3 extends over 14 amino acids. V was pared by 2 bases and J by 5 bases, with 4 bases of the junction left unmatched. Germline-derived CDR1 and CDR2 are ENHRY and SYGVKD. This chain's CDR3 is CAISEPLAGDTQYF. CDR3 sequence (DNA): TGTGCCATCAGTGAGCCCTTAGCGGGAGATACGCAGTATTTT.

This clone was recorded once. This rearrangement joins TRBV5-4 to TRBJ2-3, with 8 bases lining up with TRBD2. Germline trimming cut 0 bases from V and 11 bases from J; bases unmatched to any gene: 5. The CDR3 totals 13 residues. The germline V gene has CDR1 SGHNT and CDR2 YYREEE (reference sequence). This CDR3 reads CASSLVAGLGQYF. The CDR3, as DNA: TGTGCCAGCAGCTTGGTAGCGGGGTTAGGGCAGTATTTT.

This chain uses TRBV6-5 with TRBJ1-2, with TRBD1 matching 7 bases. The ends lost 5 bases at V and 8 bases at J; junction bases unmatched: 11. The CDR3 length is 14 residues. Germline V CDR1 and CDR2: MNHEY, SVGAGI. The CDR3 nucleotides are TGTGCCAGCAGTCGAAAGGCGACAGGGAACGGCTACACCTTC. Its translation: CASSRKATGNGYTF.

The CDR3 DNA reads as TGTGCCAGCAGCTTAGTGCCAGGGCTAAGCCAAGAGACCCAGTACTTC. This sequence encodes CASSLVPGLSQETQYF. The chain uses TRBV11-2 and TRBJ2-5, with a tentative D call TRBD1 (5 bases). There are 16 residues in the CDR3. Germline-derived CDR1 and CDR2 are SGHAT and FQNNGV. Trimming shortened V by 1 base and J by 1 base, and 13 bases separated the two germline ends.

This clone was detected a few times. The chain joins TRBV7-9 to TRBJ1-3; 7 bases line up with TRBD1. With 5 bases clipped from V and 0 bases from J, the junction kept 4 bases outside the gene matches. The germline V gene encodes CDR1 SEHNR and CDR2 FQNEAQ (reference sequence). The CDR3 has 15 residues. CDR3 sequence reads: CASSPQGYSGNTIYF. CDR3 DNA: TGTGCCAGCAGCCCACAGGGGTACTCTGGAAACACCATATATTTT.